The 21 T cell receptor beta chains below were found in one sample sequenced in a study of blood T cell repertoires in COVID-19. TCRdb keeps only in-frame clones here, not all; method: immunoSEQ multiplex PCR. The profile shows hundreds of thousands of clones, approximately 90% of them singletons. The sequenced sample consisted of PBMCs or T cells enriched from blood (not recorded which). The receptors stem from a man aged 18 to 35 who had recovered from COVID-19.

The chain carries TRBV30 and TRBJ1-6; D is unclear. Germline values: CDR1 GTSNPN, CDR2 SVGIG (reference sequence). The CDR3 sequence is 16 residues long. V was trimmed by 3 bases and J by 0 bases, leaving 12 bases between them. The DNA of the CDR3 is TGTGCCTGGAGGCCCCCCGGGAGCTCCTATAATTCACCCCTCCACTTT. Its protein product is CAWRPPGSSYNSPLHF.

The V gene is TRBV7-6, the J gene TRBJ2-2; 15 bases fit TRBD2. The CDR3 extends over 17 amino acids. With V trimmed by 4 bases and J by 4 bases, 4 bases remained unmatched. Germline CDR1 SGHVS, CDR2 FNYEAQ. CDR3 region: CASSSRGLAGGTGELFF. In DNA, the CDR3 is TGTGCCAGCAGCTCACGGGGACTAGCGGGAGGCACCGGGGAGCTGTTTTTT.

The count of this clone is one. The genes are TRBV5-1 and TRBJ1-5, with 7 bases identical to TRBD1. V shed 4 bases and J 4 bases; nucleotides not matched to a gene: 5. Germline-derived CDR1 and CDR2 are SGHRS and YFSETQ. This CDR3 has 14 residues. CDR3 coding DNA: TGCGCCAGCAGCCGGTCAGGGGGGAATCAGCCCCAGCATTTT. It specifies CASSRSGGNQPQHF.

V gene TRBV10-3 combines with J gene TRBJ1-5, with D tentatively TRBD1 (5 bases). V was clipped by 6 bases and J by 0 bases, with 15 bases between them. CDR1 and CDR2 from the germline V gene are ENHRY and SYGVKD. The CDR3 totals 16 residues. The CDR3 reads CAISGGGIGSNQPQHF. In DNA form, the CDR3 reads TGTGCCATCAGCGGCGGGGGGATTGGTAGCAATCAGCCCCAGCATTTT.

CDR3 sequence: CASSGPIGTANNSPLHF. The CDR3 DNA reads as TGTGCCAGCAGTGGCCCGATAGGGACAGCAAATAATTCACCCCTCCACTTT. The chain uses TRBV25-1 and TRBJ1-6, with 7 positions matching TRBD1. The CDR3 is 17 residues long. Trimming at V came to 4 bases and at J to 5 bases, leaving 11 bases not matched to a gene. Germline CDR1 reads MGHDK; CDR2 reads SYGVNS.

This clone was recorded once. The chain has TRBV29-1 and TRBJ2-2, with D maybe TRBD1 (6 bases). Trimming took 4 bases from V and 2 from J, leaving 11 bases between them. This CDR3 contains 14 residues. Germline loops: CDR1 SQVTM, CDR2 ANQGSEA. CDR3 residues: CSVGRTVNTGELFF. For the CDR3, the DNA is TGCAGCGTTGGCAGGACAGTAAACACCGGGGAGCTGTTTTTT.

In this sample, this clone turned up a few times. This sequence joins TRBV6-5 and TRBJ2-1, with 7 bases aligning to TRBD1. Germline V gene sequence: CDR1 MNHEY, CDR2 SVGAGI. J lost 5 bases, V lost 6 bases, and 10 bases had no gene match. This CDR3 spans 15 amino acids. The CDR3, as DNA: TGTGCCAGCAGGAATCCGACAGGGACAAACAATGAGCAGTTCTTC. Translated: CASRNPTGTNNEQFF.

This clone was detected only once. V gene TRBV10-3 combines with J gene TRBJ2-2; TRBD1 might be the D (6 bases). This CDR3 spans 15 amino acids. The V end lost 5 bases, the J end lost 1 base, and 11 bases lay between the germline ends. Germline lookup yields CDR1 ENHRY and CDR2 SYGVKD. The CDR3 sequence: CAISQDRKNTGELFF. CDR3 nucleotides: TGTGCCATCAGTCAGGACAGAAAGAACACCGGGGAGCTGTTTTTT.

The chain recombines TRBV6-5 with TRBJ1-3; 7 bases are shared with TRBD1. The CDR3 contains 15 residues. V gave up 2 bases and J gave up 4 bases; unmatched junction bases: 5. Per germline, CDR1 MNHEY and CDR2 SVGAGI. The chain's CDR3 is CASSYTQGQGNTIYF. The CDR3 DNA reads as TGTGCCAGCAGTTACACTCAGGGACAGGGAAACACCATATATTTT.

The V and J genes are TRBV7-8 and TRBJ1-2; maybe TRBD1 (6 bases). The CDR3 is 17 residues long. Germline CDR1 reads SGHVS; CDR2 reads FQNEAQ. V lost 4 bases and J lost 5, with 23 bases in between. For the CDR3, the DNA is TGTGCCAGCAGCTCCCCGGGACATGACATCCATGGTTATGGCTACACCTTC. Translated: CASSSPGHDIHGYGYTF.

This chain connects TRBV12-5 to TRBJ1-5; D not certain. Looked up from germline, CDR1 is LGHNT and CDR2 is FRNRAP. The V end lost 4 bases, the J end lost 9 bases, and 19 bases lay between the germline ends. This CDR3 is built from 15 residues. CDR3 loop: CASGSPPAPLMPQHF. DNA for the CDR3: TGTGCTAGTGGTTCTCCACCAGCGCCTCTGATGCCCCAGCATTTT.

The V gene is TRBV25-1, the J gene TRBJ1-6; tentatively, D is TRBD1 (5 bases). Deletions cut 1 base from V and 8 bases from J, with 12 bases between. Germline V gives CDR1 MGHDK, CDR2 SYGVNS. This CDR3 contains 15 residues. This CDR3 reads CASSESAGFDSPLHF. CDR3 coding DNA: TGTGCCAGCAGTGAATCGGCAGGGTTCGATTCACCCCTCCACTTT.

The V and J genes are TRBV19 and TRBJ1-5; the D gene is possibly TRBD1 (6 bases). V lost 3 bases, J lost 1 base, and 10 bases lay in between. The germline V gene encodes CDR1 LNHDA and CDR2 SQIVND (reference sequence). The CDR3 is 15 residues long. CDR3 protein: CASSIAQGSNQPQHF. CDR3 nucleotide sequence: TGTGCCAGTAGTATCGCTCAGGGGAGCAATCAGCCCCAGCATTTT.

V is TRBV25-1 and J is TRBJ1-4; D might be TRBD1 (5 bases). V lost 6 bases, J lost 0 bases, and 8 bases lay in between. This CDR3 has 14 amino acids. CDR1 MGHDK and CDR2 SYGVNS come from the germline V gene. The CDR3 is CASREQATNEKLFF. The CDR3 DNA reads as TGTGCCAGCAGGGAACAGGCAACTAATGAAAAACTGTTTTTT.

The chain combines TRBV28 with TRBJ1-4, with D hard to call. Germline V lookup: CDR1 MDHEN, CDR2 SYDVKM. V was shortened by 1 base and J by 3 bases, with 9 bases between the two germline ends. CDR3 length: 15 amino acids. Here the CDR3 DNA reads TGTGCCAGCAGTTTATTCCAGAAATCTAATGAAAAACTGTTTTTT. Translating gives CASSLFQKSNEKLFF.

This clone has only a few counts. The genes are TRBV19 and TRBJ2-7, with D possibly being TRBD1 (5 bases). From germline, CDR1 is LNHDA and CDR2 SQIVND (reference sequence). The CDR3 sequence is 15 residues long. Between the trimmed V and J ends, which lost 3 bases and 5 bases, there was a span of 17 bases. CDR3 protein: CASSISTAPGDEQYF. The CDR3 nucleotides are TGTGCCAGTAGTATCTCGACAGCCCCTGGGGACGAGCAGTACTTC.

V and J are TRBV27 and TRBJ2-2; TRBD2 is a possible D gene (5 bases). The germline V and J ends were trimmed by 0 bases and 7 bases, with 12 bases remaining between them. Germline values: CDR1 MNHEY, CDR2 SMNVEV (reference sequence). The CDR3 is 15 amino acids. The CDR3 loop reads CASSLSGRRDGELFF. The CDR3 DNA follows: TGTGCCAGCAGTTTATCTGGGCGACGGGACGGGGAGCTGTTTTTT.

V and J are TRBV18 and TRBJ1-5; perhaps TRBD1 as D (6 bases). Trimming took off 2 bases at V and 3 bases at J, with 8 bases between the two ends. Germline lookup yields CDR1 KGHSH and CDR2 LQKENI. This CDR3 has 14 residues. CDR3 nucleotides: TGTGCCAGCTCACCATACAGGGCCAATCAGCCCCAGCATTTT. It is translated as CASSPYRANQPQHF.

CDR3 region: CASSPDRARNEQYF. As DNA, the CDR3 is TGCGCCAGCAGCCCTGACAGGGCGAGGAACGAGCAGTACTTC. The chain uses TRBV5-1 and TRBJ2-7, with 7 bases fitting TRBD1. The CDR3 length is 14 residues. The V and J ends lost 4 bases and 5 bases, in that order; junction bases with no gene match: 9. CDR1 is SGHRS and CDR2 is YFSETQ in the germline V gene.

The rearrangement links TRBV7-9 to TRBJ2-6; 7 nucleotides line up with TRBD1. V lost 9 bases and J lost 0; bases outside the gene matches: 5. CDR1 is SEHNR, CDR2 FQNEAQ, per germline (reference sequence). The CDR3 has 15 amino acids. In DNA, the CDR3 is TGTGCCAGTAGGGACAGAAGCTCTGGGGCCAACGTCCTGACTTTC. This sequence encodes CASRDRSSGANVLTF.

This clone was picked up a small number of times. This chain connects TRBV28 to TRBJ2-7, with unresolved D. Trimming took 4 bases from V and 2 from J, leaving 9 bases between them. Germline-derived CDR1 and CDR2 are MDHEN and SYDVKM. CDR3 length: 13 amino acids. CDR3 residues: CASSSSFPYEQYF. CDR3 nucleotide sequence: TGTGCCAGCAGTTCGTCCTTCCCCTACGAGCAGTACTTC. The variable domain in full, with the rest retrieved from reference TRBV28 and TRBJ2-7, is DVKVTQSSRYLVKRTGEKVFLECVQDMDHENMFWYRQDPGLGLRLIYFSYDVKMKEKGDIPEGYSVSREKKERFSLILESASTNQTSMYLCASSSSFPYEQYFGPGTRLTVT.